The clone carrying this T cell receptor (beta chain) was counted between two and nine times. The antigen remains unidentified. One junction end disagrees with the germline gene, perhaps due to a read error. Assay execution took place at the deep level. Across several immunoSEQ plates, the genomic DNA of each subset was split evenly. Authors' analysis steps: Because ImmunoSEQ provided only junction sequences with no quality scores, the filtering differed. Clones were read by immunoSEQ multiplex PCR, and TCRdb kept only the in-frame ones, dropping some. The V and J calls and clone size come from that table; D and trimming were worked out from the DNA. The sample carries 400,000 to 550,000 clones, around three quarters recorded once. The record originates from a study of shared clonotypes between healthy human individuals. The study's findings and limits: Genetic and exposure-history diversity was limited by the small donor number.

The source material was PBMCs. The sequence was obtained from a woman in her 40s in good health. Some clones in this sample may be carry-over from other donors' samples.

The CDR3 protein is CAGSGRSGQLFF. The CDR3 DNA is TGTGCCGGCAGTGGTCGGTCAGGACAGCTGTTTTTT. The chain employs TRBV25-1 and TRBJ1-4; D may be TRBD1 (6 bases). Germline values: CDR1 MGHDK, CDR2 SYGVNS. The CDR3 length is 12 residues.